This is a list of T cell receptor beta chains from one sample in a study of PD-L1 blockade in urothelial cancer. Method: immunoSEQ multiplex PCR; TCRdb's copy keeps in-frame clones and lacks some. The sample has 25,000 to 30,000 clones; around 86% are singletons. This specimen consisted of PBMCs, obtained around atezolizumab (anti-PD-L1) treatment. The receptors originated from a man aged 45-60 years with urothelial cancer. Both conserved end residues are part of each CDR3. The order of the fields is J gene, V gene, D gene, clone size, CDR3 DNA, CDR3 protein. D genes are given only for firm matches. Part of the rows lack a size; the others show once, few, many or a class for expanded clones.

J gene: TRBJ2-3
V gene: TRBV2
D gene: TRBD2
clone size: .
CDR3 DNA: TGTGCCAGCAGGGGACTAGCGTTTGCTAGCACAGATACGCAGTATTTT
CDR3 protein: CASRGLAFASTDTQYF

J gene: TRBJ2-7
V gene: TRBV29-1
D gene: TRBD2
clone size: .
CDR3 DNA: TGCAGCGTTGAGTCGGGAGGACCTCCAGACTTC
CDR3 protein: CSVESGGPPDF

J gene: TRBJ2-7
V gene: TRBV10-2
D gene: TRBD1
clone size: .
CDR3 DNA: TGCGCCAGCAGGTCAACCGGGACAGGACCCTACGAGCAGTACTTC
CDR3 protein: CASRSTGTGPYEQYF

J gene: TRBJ1-2
V gene: TRBV5-4
D gene: TRBD1
clone size: few
CDR3 DNA: TGTGCCAGCAGCTTGGAGGGGGCGGTCGGCTATGGCTACACCTTC
CDR3 protein: CASSLEGAVGYGYTF

J gene: TRBJ1-2
V gene: TRBV29-1
D gene: .
clone size: .
CDR3 DNA: TGCAGCGTTGTAATCAGGGCTAACTATGGCTACACCTTC
CDR3 protein: CSVVIRANYGYTF

J gene: TRBJ2-5
V gene: TRBV5-1
D gene: .
clone size: .
CDR3 DNA: TGCGCCAGCAGCTTGGCCACGGGGGACCAAGAGACCCAGTACTTC
CDR3 protein: CASSLATGDQETQYF

J gene: TRBJ1-2
V gene: TRBV5-4
D gene: .
clone size: .
CDR3 DNA: TGTGCCAGCAGCTTTACGACAGACGCGTATGGCTACACCTTC
CDR3 protein: CASSFTTDAYGYTF

J gene: TRBJ2-3
V gene: TRBV9
D gene: .
clone size: .
CDR3 DNA: TGTGCCAGCAGCGTACGCGAGGGCTGGACAGATACGCAGTATTTT
CDR3 protein: CASSVREGWTDTQYF

J gene: TRBJ2-1
V gene: TRBV7-3
D gene: .
clone size: .
CDR3 DNA: TGTGCCAGCAGCTCCCTCGCCGGGGATGAGCAGTTCTTC
CDR3 protein: CASSSLAGDEQFF

J gene: TRBJ2-7
V gene: TRBV2
D gene: TRBD1
clone size: .
CDR3 DNA: TGTGCCAGCACGGACAGGCCCTACGAGCAGTACTTC
CDR3 protein: CASTDRPYEQYF

J gene: TRBJ2-1
V gene: TRBV4-2
D gene: .
clone size: .
CDR3 DNA: TGTGCCAGCAGCCAAGTAGGTAGCACCTACAATGAGCAGTTCTTC
CDR3 protein: CASSQVGSTYNEQFF

J gene: TRBJ1-3
V gene: TRBV2
D gene: .
clone size: once
CDR3 DNA: TGTGCCAGCGGGGGGAGCTCTGGAAACACCATATATTTT
CDR3 protein: CASGGSSGNTIYF

J gene: TRBJ2-4
V gene: TRBV19
D gene: TRBD1
clone size: .
CDR3 DNA: TGTGCCAGTAGTAAACAGGGGGCTCTTCCCAAAAACATTCAGTACTTC
CDR3 protein: CASSKQGALPKNIQYF

J gene: TRBJ1-2
V gene: TRBV29-1
D gene: .
clone size: .
CDR3 DNA: TGCAGCGTTATCTACTCTAACTATGGCTACACCTTC
CDR3 protein: CSVIYSNYGYTF

J gene: TRBJ2-3
V gene: TRBV4-1
D gene: .
clone size: .
CDR3 DNA: TGCGCCAGCAGCCAAGGGTTAGCGAGCACAGATACGCAGTATTTT
CDR3 protein: CASSQGLASTDTQYF

J gene: TRBJ2-5
V gene: TRBV11-2
D gene: TRBD1
clone size: .
CDR3 DNA: TGTGCCAGCAGCCCCGGGACAGCTCAAGAGACCCAGTACTTC
CDR3 protein: CASSPGTAQETQYF

J gene: TRBJ2-5
V gene: TRBV15
D gene: TRBD2
clone size: .
CDR3 DNA: TGTGCCACCAGCAGAGAGAATAGCGGGGGTGTGGCGACCCAGTACTTC
CDR3 protein: CATSRENSGGVATQYF

J gene: TRBJ2-7
V gene: TRBV27
D gene: TRBD1
clone size: .
CDR3 DNA: TGTGCCAGCAGTTTTCGGGGACAGGGTGCCTACGAGCAGTACTTC
CDR3 protein: CASSFRGQGAYEQYF

J gene: TRBJ2-3
V gene: TRBV7-9
D gene: TRBD1
clone size: .
CDR3 DNA: TGTGCCAGCAGCTTCCGGACAGGGTCAGATACGCAGTATTTT
CDR3 protein: CASSFRTGSDTQYF

J gene: TRBJ2-7
V gene: TRBV5-4
D gene: TRBD2
clone size: .
CDR3 DNA: TGTGCCAGCAGCCCGGGACTAGCGAGTGAGCAGTACTTC
CDR3 protein: CASSPGLASEQYF

J gene: TRBJ2-7
V gene: TRBV4-3
D gene: .
clone size: .
CDR3 DNA: TGCGCCAGCAGCCAGGGGACTGGGAGGTACGAGCAGTACTTC
CDR3 protein: CASSQGTGRYEQYF

J gene: TRBJ2-7
V gene: TRBV27
D gene: .
clone size: .
CDR3 DNA: TGTGCCAGCAGGGTAATAGCGTCCTACGAGCAGTACTTC
CDR3 protein: CASRVIASYEQYF

J gene: TRBJ1-1
V gene: TRBV6-4
D gene: TRBD1
clone size: .
CDR3 DNA: TGTGCCAGCAGGAACAGGGGTGGCACTGAAGCTTTCTTT
CDR3 protein: CASRNRGGTEAFF

J gene: TRBJ2-7
V gene: TRBV19
D gene: TRBD2
clone size: once
CDR3 DNA: TGTGCCAGTACCCACGGGACTAGCGGCTACGAGCAGTACTTC
CDR3 protein: CASTHGTSGYEQYF

J gene: TRBJ2-2
V gene: TRBV18
D gene: TRBD2
clone size: .
CDR3 DNA: TGTGCCACATTGAGCGGGAGCGCGAACACCGGGGAGCTGTTTTTT
CDR3 protein: CATLSGSANTGELFF

J gene: TRBJ1-1
V gene: TRBV19
D gene: .
clone size: .
CDR3 DNA: TGTGCCAGTAGTATGAATGGGGGCGCAGGCACTGAAGCTTTCTTT
CDR3 protein: CASSMNGGAGTEAFF

J gene: TRBJ2-1
V gene: TRBV5-1
D gene: TRBD2
clone size: .
CDR3 DNA: TGCGCCAGCACCCGAGAGGGAGGGAATGAGCAGTTCTTC
CDR3 protein: CASTREGGNEQFF

J gene: TRBJ2-5
V gene: TRBV7-2
D gene: .
clone size: .
CDR3 DNA: TGTGCCAGCAGCTCTATACTAGCAAACCAAGAGACCCAGTACTTC
CDR3 protein: CASSSILANQETQYF

J gene: TRBJ1-1
V gene: TRBV10-1
D gene: .
clone size: .
CDR3 DNA: TGCGCCAGCAGTGGGCAGATGAACACTGAAGCTTTCTTT
CDR3 protein: CASSGQMNTEAFF

J gene: TRBJ1-3
V gene: TRBV5-6
D gene: .
clone size: .
CDR3 DNA: TGTGCCAGCAGCTTGTTTCAGGACTCTGGAAACACCATATATTTT
CDR3 protein: CASSLFQDSGNTIYF

J gene: TRBJ2-1
V gene: TRBV11-2
D gene: .
clone size: .
CDR3 DNA: TGTGCCAGCAGCTCCACGACTAGCTACAATGAGCAGTTCTTC
CDR3 protein: CASSSTTSYNEQFF

J gene: TRBJ2-1
V gene: TRBV6-6
D gene: .
clone size: .
CDR3 DNA: TGTGCCAGCAGTTACTCGGGGGGGCCCTACAATGAGCAGTTCTTC
CDR3 protein: CASSYSGGPYNEQFF

J gene: TRBJ2-1
V gene: TRBV14
D gene: TRBD2
clone size: .
CDR3 DNA: TGTGCCAGCAGCCCCGGACAGACTAGCGGAGCCCGCTCCTACAATGAGCAGTTCTTC
CDR3 protein: CASSPGQTSGARSYNEQFF

J gene: TRBJ1-1
V gene: TRBV19
D gene: TRBD1
clone size: few
CDR3 DNA: TGTGCCAGTAGTGTTAACAGGGGGCGGACAGTGAACACTGAAGCTTTCTTT
CDR3 protein: CASSVNRGRTVNTEAFF